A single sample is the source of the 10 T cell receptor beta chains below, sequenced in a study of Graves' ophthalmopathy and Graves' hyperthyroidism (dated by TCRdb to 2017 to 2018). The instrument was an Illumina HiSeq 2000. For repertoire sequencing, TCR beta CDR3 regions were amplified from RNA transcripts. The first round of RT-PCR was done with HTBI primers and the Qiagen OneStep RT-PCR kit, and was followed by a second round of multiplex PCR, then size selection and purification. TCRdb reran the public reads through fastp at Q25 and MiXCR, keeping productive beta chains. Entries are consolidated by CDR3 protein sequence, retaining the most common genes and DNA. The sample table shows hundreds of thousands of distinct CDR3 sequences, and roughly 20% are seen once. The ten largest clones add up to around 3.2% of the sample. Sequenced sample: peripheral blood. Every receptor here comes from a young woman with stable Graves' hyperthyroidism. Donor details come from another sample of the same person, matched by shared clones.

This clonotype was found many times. CDR3 loop: CASSSTGTEAFF. In DNA, the CDR3 is TGTGCCAGCAGTTCAACAGGGACTGAAGCTTTCTTT. The chain couples TRBV6-5 to TRBJ1-1; possible D gene TRBD1, 6 bases. The ends were cut back, 4 bases at V and 5 bases at J, with 8 bases in the middle. CDR1 is MNHEY, CDR2 SVGAGI, per germline. The CDR3 sequence is 12 residues long.

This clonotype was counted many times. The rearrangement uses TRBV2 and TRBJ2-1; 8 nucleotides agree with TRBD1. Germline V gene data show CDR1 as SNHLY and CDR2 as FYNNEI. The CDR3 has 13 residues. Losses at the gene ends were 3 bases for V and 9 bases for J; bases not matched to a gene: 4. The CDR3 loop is CASSEYRGVEQFF. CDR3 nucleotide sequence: TGTGCCAGCAGTGAGTACAGGGGGGTTGAGCAGTTCTTC.

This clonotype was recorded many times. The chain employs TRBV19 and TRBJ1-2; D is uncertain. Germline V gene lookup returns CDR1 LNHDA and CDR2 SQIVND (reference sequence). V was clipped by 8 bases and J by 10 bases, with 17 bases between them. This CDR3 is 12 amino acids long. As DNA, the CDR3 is TGTGCCAGTTGGGAGTTTTGGAGTTTCTACACCTTC. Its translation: CASWEFWSFYTF.

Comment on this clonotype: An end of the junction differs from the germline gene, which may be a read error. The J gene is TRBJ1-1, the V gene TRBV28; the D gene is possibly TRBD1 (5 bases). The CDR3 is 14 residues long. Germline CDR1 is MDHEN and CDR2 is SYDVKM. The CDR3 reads CVSSLGRVNTEAFF. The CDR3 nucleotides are TGCGTCAGCAGTTTGGGGCGAGTGAACACTGAAGCTTTCTTT.

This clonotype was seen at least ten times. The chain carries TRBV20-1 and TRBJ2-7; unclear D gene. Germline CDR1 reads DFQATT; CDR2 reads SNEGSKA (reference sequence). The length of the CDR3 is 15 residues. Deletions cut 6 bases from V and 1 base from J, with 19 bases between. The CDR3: CSASPGPRGSYEQYF. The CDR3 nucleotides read TGCAGTGCGAGCCCCGGGCCCCGTGGGTCCTACGAGCAGTACTTC.

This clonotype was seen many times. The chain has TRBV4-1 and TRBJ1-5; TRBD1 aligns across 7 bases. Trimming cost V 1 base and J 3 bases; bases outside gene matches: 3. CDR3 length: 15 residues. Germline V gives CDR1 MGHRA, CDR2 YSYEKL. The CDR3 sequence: CASSQGDSTNQPQHF. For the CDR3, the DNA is TGCGCCAGCAGCCAAGGGGACAGTACCAATCAGCCCCAGCATTTT.

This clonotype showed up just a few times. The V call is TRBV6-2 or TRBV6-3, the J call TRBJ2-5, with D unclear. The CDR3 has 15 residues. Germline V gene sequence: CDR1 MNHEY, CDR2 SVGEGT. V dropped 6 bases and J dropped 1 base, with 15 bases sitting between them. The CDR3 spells CASSPRRGLQETQYF. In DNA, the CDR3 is TGTGCCAGCAGCCCACGACGCGGCCTCCAAGAGACCCAGTACTTC.

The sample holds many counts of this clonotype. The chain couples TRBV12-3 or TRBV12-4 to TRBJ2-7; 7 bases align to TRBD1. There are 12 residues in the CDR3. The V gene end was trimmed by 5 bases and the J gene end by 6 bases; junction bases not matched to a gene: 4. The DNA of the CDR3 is TGTGCCAGCAGTCTACAGGGGAGCGAGCAGTACTTC. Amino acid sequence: CASSLQGSEQYF.

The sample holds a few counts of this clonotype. The CDR3 here is CASSHQGTYEQYF. In DNA form, the CDR3 reads TGTGCCAGCAGTCATCAGGGCACCTACGAGCAGTACTTC. The J gene is TRBJ2-7, the V gene TRBV12-3 or TRBV12-4; D perhaps matches TRBD1 (5 bases). The CDR3 has 13 residues. V lost 5 bases and J 2 bases, leaving 10 bases between the germline ends.

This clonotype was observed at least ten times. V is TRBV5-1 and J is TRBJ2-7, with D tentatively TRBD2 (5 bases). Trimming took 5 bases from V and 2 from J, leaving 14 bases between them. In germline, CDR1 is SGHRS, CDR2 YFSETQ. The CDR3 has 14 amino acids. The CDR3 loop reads CASSPQTGTYEQYF. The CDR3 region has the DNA TGCGCCAGCAGTCCCCAGACGGGAACCTACGAGCAGTACTTC.